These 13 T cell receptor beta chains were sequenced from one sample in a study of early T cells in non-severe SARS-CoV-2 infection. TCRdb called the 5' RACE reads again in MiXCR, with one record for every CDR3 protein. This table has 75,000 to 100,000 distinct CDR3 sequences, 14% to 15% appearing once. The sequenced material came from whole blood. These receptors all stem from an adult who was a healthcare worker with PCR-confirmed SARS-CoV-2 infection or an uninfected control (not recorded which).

The CDR3 nucleotides read TGCGCCAGCAGCTTGGGGGCAGAGAACACTGAAGCTTTCTTT. This gives the protein CASSLGAENTEAFF. The chain is built from TRBV5-1 and TRBJ1-1; D is undetermined. Germline V gene sequence: CDR1 SGHRS, CDR2 YFSETQ. The CDR3 contains 14 residues. Trimming left V 0 bases short and J 1 base short, with 7 bases between.

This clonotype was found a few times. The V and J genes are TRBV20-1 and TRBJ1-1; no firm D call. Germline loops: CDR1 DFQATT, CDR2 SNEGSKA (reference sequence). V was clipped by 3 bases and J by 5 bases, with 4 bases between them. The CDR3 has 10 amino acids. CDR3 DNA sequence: TGCAGTGCTAGGAGGACTGAAGCTTTCTTT. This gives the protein CSARRTEAFF.

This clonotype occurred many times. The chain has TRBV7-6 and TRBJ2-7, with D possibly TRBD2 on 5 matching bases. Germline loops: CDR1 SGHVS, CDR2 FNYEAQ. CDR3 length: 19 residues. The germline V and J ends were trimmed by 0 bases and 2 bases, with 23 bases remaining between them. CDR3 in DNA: TGTGCCAGCAGCTTAGCTGTGGACGGGGTAGTGGCTGGGACCTACGAGCAGTACGTC. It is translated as CASSLAVDGVVAGTYEQYV.

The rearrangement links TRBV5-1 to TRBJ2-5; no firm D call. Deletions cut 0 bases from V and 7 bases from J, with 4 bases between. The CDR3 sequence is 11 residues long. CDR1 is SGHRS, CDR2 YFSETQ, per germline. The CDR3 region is CASSLGATQYF. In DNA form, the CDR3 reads TGCGCCAGCAGCTTGGGAGCGACCCAGTACTTC.

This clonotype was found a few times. CDR3 loop: CASSPTSGGTEQFF. DNA of the CDR3: TGTGCCAGCAGCCCGACTAGCGGGGGGACTGAGCAGTTCTTC. This rearrangement joins TRBV6-2 or TRBV6-3 to TRBJ2-1; 13 bases line up with TRBD2. The germline CDR1 and CDR2 sequences are MNHEY and SVGEGT. This CDR3 has 14 amino acids. The V gene end was trimmed by 6 bases and the J gene end by 9 bases; junction bases not matched to a gene: 5.

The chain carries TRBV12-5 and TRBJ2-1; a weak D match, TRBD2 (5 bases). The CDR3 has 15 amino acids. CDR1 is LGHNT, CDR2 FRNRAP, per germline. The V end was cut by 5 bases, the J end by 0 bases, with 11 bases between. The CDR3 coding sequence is TGTGCTAGTGGTCTGGACTGGAGCTCCTACAATGAGCAGTTCTTC. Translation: CASGLDWSSYNEQFF.

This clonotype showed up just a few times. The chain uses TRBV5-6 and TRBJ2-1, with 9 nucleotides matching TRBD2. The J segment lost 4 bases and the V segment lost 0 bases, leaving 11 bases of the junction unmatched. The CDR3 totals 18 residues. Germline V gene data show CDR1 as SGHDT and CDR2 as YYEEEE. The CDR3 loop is CASSLEAGGPNEYNEQFF. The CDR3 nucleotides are TGTGCCAGCAGCTTGGAAGCGGGGGGCCCCAATGAATACAATGAGCAGTTCTTC. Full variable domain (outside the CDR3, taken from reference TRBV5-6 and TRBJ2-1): DAGVTQSPTHLIKTRGQQVTLRCSPKSGHDTVSWYQQALGQGPQFIFQYYEEEERQRGNFPDRFSGHQFPNYSSELNVNALLLGDSALYLCASSLEAGGPNEYNEQFFGPGTRLTVL.

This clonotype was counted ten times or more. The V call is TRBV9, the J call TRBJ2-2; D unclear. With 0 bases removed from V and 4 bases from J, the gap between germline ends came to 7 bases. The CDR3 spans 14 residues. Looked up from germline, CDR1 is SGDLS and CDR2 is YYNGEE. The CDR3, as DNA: TGTGCCAGCAGCGTAGGTTGGGGCACCGGGGAGCTGTTTTTT. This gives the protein CASSVGWGTGELFF. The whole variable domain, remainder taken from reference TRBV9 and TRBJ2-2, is DSGVTQTPKHLITATGQRVTLRCSPRSGDLSVYWYQQSLDQGLQFLIQYYNGEERAKGNILERFSAQQFPDLHSELNLSSLELGDSALYFCASSVGWGTGELFFGEGSRLTVL.

The CDR3 sequence: CASSSGHLYGYTF. The CDR3, as DNA: TGTGCCAGCAGTTCGGGACACCTCTATGGCTACACCTTC. V is TRBV12-3 or TRBV12-4 and J is TRBJ1-2, with a tentative D call TRBD1 (6 bases). There are 13 residues in the CDR3. The germline V and J ends were trimmed by 4 bases and 4 bases, with 10 bases remaining between them.

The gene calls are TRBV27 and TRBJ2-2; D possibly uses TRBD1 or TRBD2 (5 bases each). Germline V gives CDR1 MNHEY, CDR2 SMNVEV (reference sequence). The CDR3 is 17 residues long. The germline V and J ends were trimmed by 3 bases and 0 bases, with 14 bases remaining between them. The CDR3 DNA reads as TGTGCCAGCAGTTTCAAGGCTGGGGGAACGAACACCGGGGAGCTGTTTTTT. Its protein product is CASSFKAGGTNTGELFF.

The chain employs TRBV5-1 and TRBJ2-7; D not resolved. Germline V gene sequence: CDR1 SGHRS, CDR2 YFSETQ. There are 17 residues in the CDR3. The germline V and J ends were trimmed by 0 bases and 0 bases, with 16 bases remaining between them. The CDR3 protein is CASSLGPGPPGSYEQYV. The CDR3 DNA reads TGCGCCAGCAGCTTGGGGCCCGGACCACCAGGCTCCTACGAGCAGTACGTC.

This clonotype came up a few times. This CDR3 reads CASSRGQETQYF. CDR3 DNA: TGTGCCAGCAGCAGGGGGCAAGAGACCCAGTACTTC. The gene calls are TRBV28 and TRBJ2-5; 7 nucleotides align to TRBD1. There are 12 residues in the CDR3. Trimming took 6 bases from V and 2 from J; bases not matched to a gene: 0. Germline lookup yields CDR1 MDHEN and CDR2 SYDVKM.

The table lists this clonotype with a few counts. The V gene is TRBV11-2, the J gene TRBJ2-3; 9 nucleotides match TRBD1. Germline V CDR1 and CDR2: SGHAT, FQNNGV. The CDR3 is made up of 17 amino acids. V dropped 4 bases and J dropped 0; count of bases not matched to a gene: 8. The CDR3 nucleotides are TGTGCCAGCAGCTCGTTACAGGGGGCGCCTAGCACAGATACGCAGTATTTT. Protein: CASSSLQGAPSTDTQYF.